The 18 T cell receptor beta chains below all came from one sample that was sequenced in a study of T cells in Graves' hyperthyroidism and ophthalmopathy. Using RNA transcripts as the source, TCR beta CDR3 regions were amplified. In the first-round RT-PCR of the TCR CDR3, the HTBI primer set was used. MiXCR was run by TCRdb on the multiplex PCR reads, yielding one entry per CDR3 protein. This sample has 550,000 to 850,000 distinct CDR3 sequences, with 18% found just once. The sequencing sample was made of blood. The source is a woman aged 50 to 60 with Graves' hyperthyroidism that later progressed to Graves' ophthalmopathy.

The chain recombines TRBV5-1 with TRBJ2-2, with a possible D match to TRBD2 (5 bases). The CDR3 contains 16 residues. CDR1 is SGHRS and CDR2 is YFSETQ in the germline V gene. V lost 0 bases, J lost 5 bases, and 14 bases lay in between. CDR3 protein: CASSLGDERGTGELFF. The CDR3 nucleotides are TGCGCCAGCAGCTTGGGAGACGAACGAGGGACCGGGGAGCTGTTTTTT. The full variable domain, rest sourced from reference TRBV5-1 and TRBJ2-2, is KAGVTQTPRYLIKTRGQQVTLSCSPISGHRSVSWYQQTPGQGLQFLFEYFSETQRNKGNFPGRFSGRQFSNSRSEMNVSTLELGDSALYLCASSLGDERGTGELFFGEGSRLTVL.

The table lists this clonotype with many counts. The chain carries TRBV7-8 and TRBJ1-1; 9 bases align to TRBD1. Germline V gene sequence: CDR1 SGHVS, CDR2 FQNEAQ. The CDR3 is made up of 16 amino acids. V shed 1 base, J shed 4 bases, and the junction held 7 bases outside the gene matches. CDR3 nucleotide sequence: TGTGCCAGCAGCTTAGGGTCACAGGGGGCTATCACTGAAGCTTTCTTT. Protein product: CASSLGSQGAITEAFF.

This clonotype was recorded at least ten times. The CDR3 here is CSARRVGQMNTEAFF. CDR3 DNA: TGCAGTGCTAGACGGGTGGGACAAATGAACACTGAAGCTTTCTTT. J is TRBJ1-1 and V is TRBV20-1; the D gene is possibly TRBD1 (6 bases). This CDR3 has 15 residues. With 2 bases removed from V and 0 bases from J, the gap between germline ends came to 13 bases. Germline V CDR1 and CDR2: DFQATT, SNEGSKA (reference sequence).

In its sample, this clonotype was seen a few times. The gene calls are TRBV6-1 and TRBJ1-2, with D perhaps TRBD1 (6 bases). V lost 6 bases and J lost 2, with 10 bases in between. This CDR3 has 13 amino acids. Germline V gives CDR1 MNHNS, CDR2 SASEGT. CDR3 protein: CASRTGLNYGYTF. As DNA, the CDR3 is TGTGCCAGCAGGACAGGCCTCAACTATGGCTACACCTTC.

CDR3 sequence: CASSAERSSYNEQFF. In nucleotides, the CDR3 is TGTGCCAGCAGCGCCGAGAGGAGCTCCTACAATGAGCAGTTCTTC. The genes are TRBV11-2 and TRBJ2-1, with D hard to call. This CDR3 region has 15 residues. CDR1 is SGHAT, CDR2 FQNNGV, per germline. Trimming stripped 5 bases from V and 0 bases from J, with 11 bases between. The whole variable domain, remainder taken from reference TRBV11-2 and TRBJ2-1, is EAGVAQSPRYKIIEKRQSVAFWCNPISGHATLYWYQQILGQGPKLLIQFQNNGVVDDSQLPKDRFSAERLKGVDSTLKIQPAKLEDSAVYLCASSAERSSYNEQFFGPGTRLTVL.

The chain uses TRBV5-4 and TRBJ2-1, with D hard to call. Germline lookup yields CDR1 SGHNT and CDR2 YYREEE (reference sequence). The CDR3 loop spans 15 amino acids. Trimming pared 0 bases from V and 0 bases from J, leaving 7 bases between. CDR3 nucleotide sequence: TGTGCCAGCAGCTTGGCGAGGAGCTCCTACAATGAGCAGTTCTTC. As protein: CASSLARSSYNEQFF.

The chain carries TRBV19 and TRBJ1-1; D is possibly TRBD1 (6 bases). The ends were cut back, 1 base at V and 1 base at J, with 10 bases in the middle. The germline CDR1 and CDR2 sequences are LNHDA and SQIVND (reference sequence). The CDR3 consists of 15 residues. The CDR3 DNA sequence: TGTGCCAGTAGTATAGTGGCAGGGGCGAACACTGAAGCTTTCTTT. It encodes CASSIVAGANTEAFF.

This clonotype was observed a handful of times. The chain employs TRBV12-3 or TRBV12-4 and TRBJ2-1; D remains unclear. Trimming stripped 1 base from V and 4 bases from J, with 11 bases between. This CDR3 region has 15 residues. The CDR3 region has the DNA TGTGCCAGCAGTTTAGATAGTCTGGGGTACAATGAGCAGTTCTTC. Translation: CASSLDSLGYNEQFF.

This clonotype turned up a few times. The J gene is TRBJ2-1, the V gene TRBV7-9, with D hard to call. CDR3 length equals 11 residues. Germline-derived CDR1 and CDR2 are SEHNR and FQNEAQ (reference sequence). V lost 3 bases, J lost 12 bases, and 9 bases lay in between. The CDR3 protein is CASSFEAMQFF. CDR3 coding DNA: TGTGCCAGCAGCTTCGAGGCCATGCAGTTCTTC.

This clonotype was counted many times. The J gene is TRBJ1-1, the V gene TRBV5-1, with a tentative D call TRBD1 (5 bases). V gave up 0 bases and J gave up 4 bases, with 10 bases separating them. This CDR3 region has 14 residues. Per germline, CDR1 SGHRS and CDR2 YFSETQ. The DNA of the CDR3 is TGCGCCAGCAGCTTGGAAGTTGGGGGCACTGAAGCTTTCTTT. Translation: CASSLEVGGTEAFF.

This clonotype was recorded only once. This chain links TRBV14 with TRBJ1-2, with unresolved D. The V and J ends lost 0 bases and 5 bases respectively, with 10 bases between them. The CDR3 is 14 amino acids. Germline values: CDR1 SGHDN, CDR2 FVKESK. CDR3 residues: CASSQDIQSYGYTF. The CDR3 DNA is TGTGCCAGCAGCCAAGATATCCAGTCTTATGGCTACACCTTC.

The J gene is TRBJ1-4, the V gene TRBV20-1; TRBD1 agrees at 10 bases. Per germline, CDR1 DFQATT and CDR2 SNEGSKA (reference sequence). Unmatched junction bases numbered 11, after V lost 2 bases and J lost 2 bases. The CDR3 is 18 amino acids. The CDR3 DNA reads TGCAGTGCTAGACCTGGGACAGGGGATTTACGCACTAATGAAAAACTGTTTTTT. As protein: CSARPGTGDLRTNEKLFF.

This clonotype showed up just a few times. The V call is TRBV12-3 or TRBV12-4, the J call TRBJ2-2, with TRBD2 identical over 12 bases. V dropped 3 bases and J dropped 6; count of bases not matched to a gene: 5. This CDR3 region has 16 residues. The CDR3 nucleotides are TGTGCCAGCAGTTTCGGACTAGCGGGGTTGCCCGGGGAGCTGTTTTTT. Its translation: CASSFGLAGLPGELFF.

In nucleotides, the CDR3 is TGTGCCAGCAGCGACACGGGGGACGGGCCGACTAATGAAAAACTGTTTTTT. Translated, it gives CASSDTGDGPTNEKLFF. V is TRBV7-9 and J is TRBJ1-4, with D possibly being TRBD1 (5 bases). V gave up 5 bases and J gave up 2 bases, with 18 bases separating them. The CDR3 is 17 residues long. Germline CDR1 and CDR2: SEHNR and FQNEAQ (reference sequence).

This clonotype has only a few counts. V is TRBV7-3 and J is TRBJ1-1; 9 positions match TRBD1. Trimming cost V 5 bases and J 5 bases; bases outside gene matches: 6. The CDR3 is 14 amino acids. Per germline, CDR1 SGHTA and CDR2 FQGTGA. CDR3 nucleotide sequence: TGTGCCAGCAGCCCCGGGACAGGGTGGACTGAAGCTTTCTTT. Translation: CASSPGTGWTEAFF.

The gene calls are TRBV29-1 and TRBJ1-1; 12 bases map to TRBD1. The ends lost 7 bases at V and 5 bases at J; junction bases unmatched: 11. The germline gives CDR1 SQVTM, CDR2 ANQGSEA. This CDR3 has 15 residues. CDR3 protein: CSAQRDRGRGTEAFF. As DNA, the CDR3 is TGCAGCGCCCAAAGGGACAGGGGGCGCGGGACTGAAGCTTTCTTT.

This sequence joins TRBV19 and TRBJ1-1; D not resolved. The CDR3 spans 15 residues. The germline gives CDR1 LNHDA, CDR2 SQIVND (reference sequence). The V end lost 1 base, the J end lost 5 bases, and 14 bases lay between the germline ends. The CDR3 region is CASSIGAQTSTEAFF. The CDR3 coding sequence is TGTGCCAGTAGTATAGGTGCCCAAACCAGTACTGAAGCTTTCTTT.

This clonotype was seen at least ten times. Here the CDR3 reads CAWEAEAFF. CDR3 nucleotide sequence: TGTGCCTGGGAAGCTGAAGCTTTCTTT. V gene TRBV30 combines with J gene TRBJ1-1; D is ambiguous. This CDR3 comprises 9 residues. V was pared by 5 bases and J by 6 bases, with 4 bases between. Germline CDR1 is GTSNPN and CDR2 is SVGIG (reference sequence).